This TCR beta chain was recovered during a study of PD-1 blockade in classical Hodgkin lymphoma. For the study at large: Every 2 weeks, patients had 3 mg/kg nivolumab intravenously.

TCRdb keeps only in-frame clones here, not all; method: immunoSEQ multiplex PCR. The data show 90,000 to 100,000 clones, 81% seen once. Every patient relapsed after autologous stem cell transplantation, and brentuximab vedotin exposure varied. Germline V gene lookup returns CDR1 SGHTA and CDR2 FQGTGA. Trimming left V 0 bases short and J 5 bases short, with 8 bases between. This CDR3 is 14 amino acids long. This chain links TRBV7-3 with TRBJ2-1; D perhaps matches TRBD2 (5 bases). The source of this sequence is a human donor with classical Hodgkin lymphoma. Specimen: peripheral blood mononuclear cells (PBMCs), collected before the second cycle of nivolumab. In DNA form, the CDR3 reads TGTGCCAGCAGCTTAACGCCCGGGGACAATGAGCAGTTCTTC. Its protein product is CASSLTPGDNEQFF. The full variable domain, its missing parts supplied by reference TRBV7-3 and TRBJ2-1, is GAGVSQTPSNKVTEKGKYVELRCDPISGHTALYWYRQSLGQGPEFLIYFQGTGAADDSGLPNDRFFAVRPEGSVSTLKIQRTERGDSAVYLCASSLTPGDNEQFFGPGTRLTVL.